This T cell receptor (beta chain) was recorded in a study of cytotoxic CD8 clonotypes in ibrutinib-treated CLL. Study at large: Of a cohort that held roughly eleven relapsed/refractory and around 14 treatment-naive patients, 17 to 18 were IGHV unmutated. Sample averages reached 260,000 or so productive templates and 94,082 productive rearrangements.

Cryopreserved PBMCs yielded about 2 micrograms of genomic DNA for TCR beta libraries. Study results and caveats: Public clonotypes showed up rarely, and on treatment they shrank or held steady.

Worth noting for this clone: Its antigen remains unknown.

Germline values: CDR1 MGHDK, CDR2 SYGVNS. The CDR3 is made up of 14 amino acids. The V gene lost 3 bases and the J gene lost 4 bases, with 9 bases spanning the gap. Profiled with immunoSEQ multiplex PCR; TCRdb holds only in-frame clones, not every one. Here the sample spans nearly 100,000 clones, around four fifths being singletons. This chain connects TRBV25-1 to TRBJ2-2; D gene unclear. Here the sequenced sample was PBMCs, taken after 12 months of ibrutinib treatment. This receptor was identified in a human donor with chronic lymphocytic leukemia. The CDR3 DNA sequence: TGTGCCAGCAGTGATTATGACACCACCGGGGAGCTGTTTTTT. It is translated as CASSDYDTTGELFF.